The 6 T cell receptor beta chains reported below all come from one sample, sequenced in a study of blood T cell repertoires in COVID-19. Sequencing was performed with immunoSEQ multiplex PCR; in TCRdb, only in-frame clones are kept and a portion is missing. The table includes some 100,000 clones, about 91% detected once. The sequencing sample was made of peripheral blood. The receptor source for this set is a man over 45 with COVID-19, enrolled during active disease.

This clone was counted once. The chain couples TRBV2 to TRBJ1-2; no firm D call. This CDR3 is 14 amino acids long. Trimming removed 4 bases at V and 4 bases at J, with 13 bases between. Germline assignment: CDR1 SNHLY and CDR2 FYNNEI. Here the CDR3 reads CASSVTEGSYGYTF. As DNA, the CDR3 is TGTGCCAGCAGTGTAACCGAAGGGAGCTATGGCTACACCTTC.

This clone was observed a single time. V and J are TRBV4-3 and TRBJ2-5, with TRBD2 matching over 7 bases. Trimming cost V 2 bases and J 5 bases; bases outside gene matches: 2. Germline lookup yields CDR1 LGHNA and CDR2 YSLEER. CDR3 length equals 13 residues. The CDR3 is CASSQFGGETQYF. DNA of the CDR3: TGCGCCAGCAGCCAATTCGGGGGGGAGACCCAGTACTTC.

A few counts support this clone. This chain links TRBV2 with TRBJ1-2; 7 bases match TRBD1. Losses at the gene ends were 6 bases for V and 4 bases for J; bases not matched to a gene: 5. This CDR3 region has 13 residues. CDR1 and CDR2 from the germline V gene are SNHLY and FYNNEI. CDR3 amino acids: CASRTGSGYGYTF. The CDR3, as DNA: TGTGCCAGCAGGACAGGGTCGGGCTATGGCTACACCTTC.

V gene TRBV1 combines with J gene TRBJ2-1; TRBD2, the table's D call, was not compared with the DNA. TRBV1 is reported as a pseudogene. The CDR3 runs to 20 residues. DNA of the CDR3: TGCACCAGCAGCCAAGACGGGTCGGGGGGGCCCCCAAGCTCCTACAATGAGCAGTTCTTC. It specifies CTSSQDGSGGPPSSYNEQFF.

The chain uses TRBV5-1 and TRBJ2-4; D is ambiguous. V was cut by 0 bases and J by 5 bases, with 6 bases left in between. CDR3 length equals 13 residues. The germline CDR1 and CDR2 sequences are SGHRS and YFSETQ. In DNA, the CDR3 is TGCGCCAGCAGCTTGGGTGCAGAAAACATTCAGTACTTC. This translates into CASSLGAENIQYF. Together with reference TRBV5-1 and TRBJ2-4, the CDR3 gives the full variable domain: KAGVTQTPRYLIKTRGQQVTLSCSPISGHRSVSWYQQTPGQGLQFLFEYFSETQRNKGNFPGRFSGRQFSNSRSEMNVSTLELGDSALYLCASSLGAENIQYFGAGTRLSVL.

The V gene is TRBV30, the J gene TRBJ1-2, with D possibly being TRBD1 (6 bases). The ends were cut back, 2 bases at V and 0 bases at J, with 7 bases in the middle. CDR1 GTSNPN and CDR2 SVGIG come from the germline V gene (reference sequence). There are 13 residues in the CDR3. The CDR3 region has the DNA TGTGCCTGGAGTTCAGGGGCTAACTATGGCTACACCTTC. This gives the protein CAWSSGANYGYTF.